This TCR beta chain stems from a study of blood T cell repertoires in COVID-19. Study-wide background: Acute-phase and convalescent COVID-19 samples originated in the United States, Italy and Spain. T cells, B-cell-depleted T cells, or PBMCs provided the cDNA or gDNA that served as material.

This clone showed up just once. Deletions cut 2 bases from V and 7 bases from J, with 11 bases between. The CDR3 runs 14 residues. Germline lookup yields CDR1 MNHNY and CDR2 SVGAGI (reference sequence). Original processing notes: Reference gene primers were amplified, and this amplification served to estimate nucleated cell counts. Some clones are missing from TCRdb's copy, which holds only in-frame ones; the method was immunoSEQ multiplex PCR. The V and J calls and clone size are taken from that table; D and trimming were inferred from the DNA. Seen here are 250,000 to 300,000 clones, about nine tenths observed once, and the top ten hold about 11%.

The chain employs TRBV6-6 and TRBJ1-4, with D perhaps matching TRBD1 (5 bases). This sequence originates from a woman in her twenties or thirties with COVID-19, enrolled during active disease. Sequencing was done on a sample of peripheral blood. This CDR3 reads CASSYGGASEKLFF. The DNA for the CDR3 is TGTGCCAGCAGTTACGGTGGGGCATCTGAAAAACTGTTTTTT.